This T cell receptor beta chain was retrieved from a study of regulatory T cells in long-lasting Graves disease. HTBI primers from iRepertoire and Arm-PCR of CDR3 regions yielded the TCR beta libraries. TCRdb re-called the multiplex PCR reads with MiXCR, one entry per CDR3 protein. The data contain about 220,000 distinct CDR3 sequences, roughly 19% of them seen just once; the ten biggest clones take up roughly 12%. Regarding the study as a whole: TCR diversity in persistent Graves' patients was below that of newly diagnosed ones.

This clonotype was detected many times. Its antigen is unknown. Time point reported: newly diagnosed GD, antithyroid drugs for less than 3 months. PBMC-extracted RNA yielded the TCR library. These data also formed part of another study, on T cells in Graves' hyperthyroidism and ophthalmopathy. From that second work: Ophthalmopathy, as predicted by the model, came a median around 6.7 months after the prediction.

The TCR sequence derives from a woman aged 25 to 45 with Graves disease. Here the sequenced sample was peripheral blood mononuclear cells (PBMCs), taken at new diagnosis, from a patient treated with antithyroid drugs.

The chain's CDR3 is CASRSAGGPRTGELFF. CDR3 in DNA: TGCGCCAGCCGCTCGGCGGGAGGGCCGAGAACCGGGGAGCTGTTTTTT. The gene calls are TRBV5-1 and TRBJ2-2; 9 positions agree with TRBD2. V trimming: 7 bases; J trimming: 5 bases; junction bases outside the gene matches: 12. This CDR3 region has 16 residues. Germline V gives CDR1 SGHRS, CDR2 YFSETQ.